The present entry profiles one T cell receptor (beta chain) with its context. The sample originates from a study of OX40 agonist ivuxolimab in advanced cancers. Measured with immunoSEQ multiplex PCR; TCRdb has only the in-frame clones, and not every one. Here the sample spans fewer than 70,000 clones, more than 75% being singletons. Per germline, CDR1 MGHDK and CDR2 SYGVNS. V lost 3 bases, J lost 6 bases, and 14 bases lay in between. The CDR3 extends over 15 amino acids. This clonotype was obtained from an adult with an advanced solid tumor such as melanoma, head and neck, liver or kidney cancer. The chain links TRBV25-1 to TRBJ2-2; D is ambiguous. This sample comprised CD4+ or CD8+ T cells sorted from blood, obtained in a trial of the OX40 agonist ivuxolimab. CDR3 coding DNA: TGTGCCAGCAGTGATAACCGGGTCCTTCCCGGGGAGCTGTTTTTT. Its translation is CASSDNRVLPGELFF.